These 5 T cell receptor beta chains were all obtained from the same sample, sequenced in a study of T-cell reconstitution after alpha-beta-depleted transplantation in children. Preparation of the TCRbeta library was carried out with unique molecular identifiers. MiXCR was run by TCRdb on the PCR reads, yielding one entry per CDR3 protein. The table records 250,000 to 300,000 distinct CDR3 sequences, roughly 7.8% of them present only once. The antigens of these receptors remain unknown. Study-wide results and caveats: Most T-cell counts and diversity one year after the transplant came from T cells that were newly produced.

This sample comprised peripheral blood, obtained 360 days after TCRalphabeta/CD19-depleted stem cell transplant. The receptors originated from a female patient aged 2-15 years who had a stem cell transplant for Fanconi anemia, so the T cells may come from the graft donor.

The CDR3 here is CASSPGQGENQPQHF. CDR3 sequence (DNA): TGTGCCAGCAGCCCGGGACAGGGGGAAAATCAGCCCCAGCATTTT. V is TRBV28 and J is TRBJ1-5; TRBD1 matches 11 bases. The junction had 5 bases not matched to a gene; V was cut back by 6 bases and J by 4 bases. The germline V gene has CDR1 MDHEN and CDR2 SYDVKM. CDR3 size: 15 residues.

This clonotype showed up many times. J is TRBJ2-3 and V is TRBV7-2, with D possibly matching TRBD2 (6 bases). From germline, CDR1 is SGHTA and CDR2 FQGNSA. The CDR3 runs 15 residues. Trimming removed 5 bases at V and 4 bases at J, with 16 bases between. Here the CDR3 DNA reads TGTGCCAGCAGCCTGACTAGTTTTGGAGCAGATACGCAGTATTTT. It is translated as CASSLTSFGADTQYF.

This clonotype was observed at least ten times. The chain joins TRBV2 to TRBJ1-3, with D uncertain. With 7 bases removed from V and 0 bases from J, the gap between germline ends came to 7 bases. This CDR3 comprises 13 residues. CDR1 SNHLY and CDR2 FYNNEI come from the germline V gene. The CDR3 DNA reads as TGTGCCAGCACCGGAGACTCTGGAAACACCATATATTTT. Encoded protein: CASTGDSGNTIYF. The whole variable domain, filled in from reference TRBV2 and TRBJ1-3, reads EPEVTQTPSHQVTQMGQEVILRCVPISNHLYFYWYRQILGQKVEFLVSFYNNEISEKSEIFDDQFSVERPDGSNFTLKIRSTKLEDSAMYFCASTGDSGNTIYFGEGSWLTVV.

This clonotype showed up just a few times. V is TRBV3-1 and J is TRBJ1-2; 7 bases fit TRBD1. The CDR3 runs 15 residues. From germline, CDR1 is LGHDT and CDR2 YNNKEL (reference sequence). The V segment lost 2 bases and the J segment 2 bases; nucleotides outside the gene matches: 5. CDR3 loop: CASSQLQGRNYGYTF. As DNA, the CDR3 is TGTGCCAGCAGCCAACTACAGGGGCGCAACTATGGCTACACCTTC.

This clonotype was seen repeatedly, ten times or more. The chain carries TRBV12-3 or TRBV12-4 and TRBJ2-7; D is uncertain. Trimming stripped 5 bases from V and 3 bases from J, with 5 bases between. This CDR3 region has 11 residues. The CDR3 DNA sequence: TGTGCCAGCAGTCTAATCTACGAGCAGTACTTC. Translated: CASSLIYEQYF.